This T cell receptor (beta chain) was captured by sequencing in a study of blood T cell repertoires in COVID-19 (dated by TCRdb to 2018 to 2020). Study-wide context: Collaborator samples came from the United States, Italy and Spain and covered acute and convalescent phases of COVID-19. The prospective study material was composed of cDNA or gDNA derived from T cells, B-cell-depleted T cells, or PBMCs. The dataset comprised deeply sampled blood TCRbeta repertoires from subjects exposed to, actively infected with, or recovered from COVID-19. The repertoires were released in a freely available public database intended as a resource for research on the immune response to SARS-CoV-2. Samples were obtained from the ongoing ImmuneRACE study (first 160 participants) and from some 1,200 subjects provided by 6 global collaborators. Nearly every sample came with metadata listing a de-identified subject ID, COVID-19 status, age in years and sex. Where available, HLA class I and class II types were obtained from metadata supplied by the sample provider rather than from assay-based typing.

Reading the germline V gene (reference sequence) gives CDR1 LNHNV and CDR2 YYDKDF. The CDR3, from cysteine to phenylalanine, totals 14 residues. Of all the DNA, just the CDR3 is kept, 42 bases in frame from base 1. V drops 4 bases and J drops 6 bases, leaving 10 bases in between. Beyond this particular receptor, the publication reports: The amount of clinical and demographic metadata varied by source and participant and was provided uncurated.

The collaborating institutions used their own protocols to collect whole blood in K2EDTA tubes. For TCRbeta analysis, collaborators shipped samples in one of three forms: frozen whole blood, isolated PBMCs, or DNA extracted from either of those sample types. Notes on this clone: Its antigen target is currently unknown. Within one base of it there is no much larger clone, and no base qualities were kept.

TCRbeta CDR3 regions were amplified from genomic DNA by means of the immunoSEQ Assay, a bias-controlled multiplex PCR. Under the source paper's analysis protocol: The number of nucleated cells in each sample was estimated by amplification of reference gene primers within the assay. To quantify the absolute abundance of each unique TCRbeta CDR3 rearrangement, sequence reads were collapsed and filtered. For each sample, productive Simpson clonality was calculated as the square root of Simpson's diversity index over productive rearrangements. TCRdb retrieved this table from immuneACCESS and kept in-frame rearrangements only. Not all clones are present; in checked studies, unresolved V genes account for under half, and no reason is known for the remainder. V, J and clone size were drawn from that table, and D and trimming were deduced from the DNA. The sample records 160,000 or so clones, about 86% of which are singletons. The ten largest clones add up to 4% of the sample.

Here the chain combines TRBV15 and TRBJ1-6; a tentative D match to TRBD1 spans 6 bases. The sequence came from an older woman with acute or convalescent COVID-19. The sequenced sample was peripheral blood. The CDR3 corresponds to CATSNPQGNSPLHF. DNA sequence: TGTGCCACCAGCAATCCACAGGGTAATTCACCCCTCCACTTT.